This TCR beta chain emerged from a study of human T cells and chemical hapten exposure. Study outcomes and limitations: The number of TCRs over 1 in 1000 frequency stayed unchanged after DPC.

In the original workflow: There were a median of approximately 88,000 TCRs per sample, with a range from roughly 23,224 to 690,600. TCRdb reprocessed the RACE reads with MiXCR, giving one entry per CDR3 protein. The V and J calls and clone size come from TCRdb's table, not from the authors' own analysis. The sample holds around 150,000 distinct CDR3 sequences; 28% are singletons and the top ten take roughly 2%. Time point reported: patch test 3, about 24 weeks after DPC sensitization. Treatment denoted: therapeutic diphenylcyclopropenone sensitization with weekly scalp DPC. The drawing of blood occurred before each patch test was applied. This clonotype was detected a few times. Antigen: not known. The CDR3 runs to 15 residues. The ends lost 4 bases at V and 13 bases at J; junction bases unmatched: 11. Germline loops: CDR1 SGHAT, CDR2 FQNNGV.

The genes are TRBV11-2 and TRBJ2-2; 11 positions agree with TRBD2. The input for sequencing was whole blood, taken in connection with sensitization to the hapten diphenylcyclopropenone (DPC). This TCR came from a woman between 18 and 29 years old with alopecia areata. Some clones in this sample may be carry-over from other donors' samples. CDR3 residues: CASSSPVSGRALLFF. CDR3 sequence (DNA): TGTGCCAGCAGCTCCCCGGTTAGCGGGAGGGCCTTGCTGTTTTTT. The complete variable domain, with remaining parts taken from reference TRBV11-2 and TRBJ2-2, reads EAGVAQSPRYKIIEKRQSVAFWCNPISGHATLYWYQQILGQGPKLLIQFQNNGVVDDSQLPKDRFSAERLKGVDSTLKIQPAKLEDSAVYLCASSSPVSGRALLFFGEGSRLTVL.